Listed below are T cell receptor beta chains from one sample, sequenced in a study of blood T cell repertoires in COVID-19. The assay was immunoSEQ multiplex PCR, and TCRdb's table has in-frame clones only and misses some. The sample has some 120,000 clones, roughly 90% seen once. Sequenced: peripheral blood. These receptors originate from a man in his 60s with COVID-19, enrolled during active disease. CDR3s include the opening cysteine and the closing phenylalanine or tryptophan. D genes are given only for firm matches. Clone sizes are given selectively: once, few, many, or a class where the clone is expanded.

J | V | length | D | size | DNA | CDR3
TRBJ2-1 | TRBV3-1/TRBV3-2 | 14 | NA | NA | TGTGCCAGCAGCAAGACGGGAACCGACGAGGAGCAGTTCTTC | CASSKTGTDEEQFF
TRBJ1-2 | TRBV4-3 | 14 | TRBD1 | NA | TGCGCCAGCAGCCTCGGGACAGGGACGGATGGCTACACCTTC | CASSLGTGTDGYTF
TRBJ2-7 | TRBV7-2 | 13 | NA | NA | TGTGCCAGCAGCTTAGCCGCCCCGGGTGAGCAGTACTTC | CASSLAAPGEQYF
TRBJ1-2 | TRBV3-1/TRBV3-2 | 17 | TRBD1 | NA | TGTGCCAGCAGCCCCTTATTAAAAGGACAGGGAAGGGATGGCTACACCTTC | CASSPLLKGQGRDGYTF
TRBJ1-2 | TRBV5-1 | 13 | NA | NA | TGCGCCAGCAGCTTGGAGGAGAACTATGGCTACACCTTC | CASSLEENYGYTF
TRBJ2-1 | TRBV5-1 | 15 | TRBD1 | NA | TGCGCCAGCAGCCAGCAACAGGGGTCCTACAATGAGCAGTTCTTC | CASSQQQGSYNEQFF
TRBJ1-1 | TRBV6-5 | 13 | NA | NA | TGTGCCAGCAGTTACGCGGGGAACACTGAAGCTTTCTTT | CASSYAGNTEAFF
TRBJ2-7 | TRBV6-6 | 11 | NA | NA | TGTGCCAGCAGCCTCTCCTCCGAGCAGTACTTC | CASSLSSEQYF
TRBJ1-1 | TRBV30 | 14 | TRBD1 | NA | TGTGCCTGGAGCGGGCAGGGGGGTAGGACTGAAGCTTTCTTT | CAWSGQGGRTEAFF
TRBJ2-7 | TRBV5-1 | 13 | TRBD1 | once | TGCGCCAGCAGCTCGGGACAGGGCCCCGAGCAGTACTTC | CASSSGQGPEQYF
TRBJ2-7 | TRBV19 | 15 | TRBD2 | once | TGTGCCAGTAGGGAGGCGGGAGGACGCTCCTACGAGCAGTACTTC | CASREAGGRSYEQYF
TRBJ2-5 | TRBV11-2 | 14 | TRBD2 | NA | TGTGCATCAGGACTAGCGGGAGGATCAGAGACCCAGTACTTC | CASGLAGGSETQYF
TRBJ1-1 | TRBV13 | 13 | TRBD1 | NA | TGTGCCAGTATCAGGGGGCGGGACACTGAAGCTTTCTTT | CASIRGRDTEAFF
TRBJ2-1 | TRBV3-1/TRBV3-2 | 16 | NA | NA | TGTGCCAGCAGCCAAGAGGAAGGGGATGGTTCCAATGAGCAGTTCTTC | CASSQEEGDGSNEQFF
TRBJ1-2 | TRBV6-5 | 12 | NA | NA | TGTGCCAGCACAGACATGAACTATGGCTACACCTTC | CASTDMNYGYTF
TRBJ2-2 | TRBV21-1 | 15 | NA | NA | TGTGCCAGCAGCAATCCCTCAGGCCCCACCGGGGAGCTGTTTTTT | CASSNPSGPTGELFF
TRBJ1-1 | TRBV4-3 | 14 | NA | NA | TGCGCCAGCAGCCAACAGGTTTTGGGCACTGAAGCTTTCTTT | CASSQQVLGTEAFF
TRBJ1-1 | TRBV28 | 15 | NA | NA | TGTGCCAGCAGTCCGAACCTTGGGTGGGCCACTGAAGCTTTCTTT | CASSPNLGWATEAFF
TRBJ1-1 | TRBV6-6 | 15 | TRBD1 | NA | TGTGCCAGCACCCAACAGGGGGGGGCAGGGACTGAAGCTTTCTTT | CASTQQGGAGTEAFF
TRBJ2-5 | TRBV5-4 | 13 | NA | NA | TGTGCCAGCAGCTTGGACAGGGTTGAGACCCAGTACTTC | CASSLDRVETQYF
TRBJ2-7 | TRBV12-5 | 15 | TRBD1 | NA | TGTGCTAGTGGTTTGCGACAGGGGAGTTCCTACGAGCAGTACTTC | CASGLRQGSSYEQYF
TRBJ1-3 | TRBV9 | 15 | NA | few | TGTGCCAGCAGTCATACAGGGCTCTCTGGAAACACCATATATTTT | CASSHTGLSGNTIYF
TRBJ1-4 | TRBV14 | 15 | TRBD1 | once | TGTGCCAGCAGCCATCTGGCAGGGGGAGGTGAAAAACTGTTTTTT | CASSHLAGGGEKLFF
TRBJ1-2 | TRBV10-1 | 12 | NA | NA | TGCGCCATCACGGGGGGGGTCTATGGCTACACCTTC | CAITGGVYGYTF
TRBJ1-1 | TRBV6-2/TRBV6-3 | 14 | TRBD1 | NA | TGTGCCAGCAGTAGGGACAGGGAGTTGACTGAAGCTTTCTTT | CASSRDRELTEAFF
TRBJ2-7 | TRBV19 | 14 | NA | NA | TGTGCCAGTAGTATCCGAGAGCCGGCCTACGAGCAGTACTTC | CASSIREPAYEQYF
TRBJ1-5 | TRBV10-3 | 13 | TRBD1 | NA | TGTGCCATCCAGGACAGGGGGGATCAGCCCCAGCATTTT | CAIQDRGDQPQHF
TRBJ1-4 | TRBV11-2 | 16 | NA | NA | TGTGCCAGCAGCATAAGGGGGGGCAGGACGGATGAAAAACTGTTTTTT | CASSIRGGRTDEKLFF
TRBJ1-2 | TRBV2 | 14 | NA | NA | TGTGCCAGCACCCCACGGGGGGTCGGCTATGGCTACACCTTC | CASTPRGVGYGYTF
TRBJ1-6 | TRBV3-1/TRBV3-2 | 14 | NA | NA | TGTGCCAGCAGCCCCCGGGAGAATGAGACACCCCTCCACTTT | CASSPRENETPLHF
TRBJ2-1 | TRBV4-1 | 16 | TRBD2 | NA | TGCGCCAGCAGCCAGACGGGACTAGCGGTAGACAATGAGCAGTTCTTC | CASSQTGLAVDNEQFF
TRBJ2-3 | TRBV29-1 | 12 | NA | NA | TGCAGCGTAGCGGCAGGCACAGATACGCAGTATTTT | CSVAAGTDTQYF
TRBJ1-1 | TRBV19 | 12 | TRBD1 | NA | TGTGCCAGTAGGACAGGGGACACTGAAGCTTTCTTT | CASRTGDTEAFF
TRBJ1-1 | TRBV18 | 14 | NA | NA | TGTGCCAGCTCAACTTCCCATCGGGACACTGAAGCTTTCTTT | CASSTSHRDTEAFF
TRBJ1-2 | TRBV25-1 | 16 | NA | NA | TGTGCCAGCAGTGACTACGGAGGAGGGGAAGGAAGCGGCTACACCTTC | CASSDYGGGEGSGYTF
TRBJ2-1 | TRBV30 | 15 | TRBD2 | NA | TGTGCCTGGAGCGGGTATAGGACTAGCAAGAATGAGCAGTTCTTC | CAWSGYRTSKNEQFF
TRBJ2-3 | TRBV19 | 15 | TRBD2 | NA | TGTGCCAGCCAAATGGTAGCGGGAGAAGTAGATACGCAGTATTTT | CASQMVAGEVDTQYF
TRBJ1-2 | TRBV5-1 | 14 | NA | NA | TGCGCCAGCAGCTTGGATCAGGGCTACTATGGCTACACCTTC | CASSLDQGYYGYTF
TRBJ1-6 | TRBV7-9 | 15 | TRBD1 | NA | TGTGCCAGCAGCTTAGGACAGGGACATAATTCACCCCTCCACTTT | CASSLGQGHNSPLHF
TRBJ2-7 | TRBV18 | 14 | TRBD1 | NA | TGTGCCAGCTCCCCCGGGACAGACTCCTACGAGCAGTACTTC | CASSPGTDSYEQYF
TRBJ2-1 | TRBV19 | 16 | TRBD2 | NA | TGTGCCAGTAGCTACCCCCCTAGCGGGAGGGCCAATGAGCAGTTCTTC | CASSYPPSGRANEQFF
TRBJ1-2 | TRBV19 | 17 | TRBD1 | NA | TGTGCCAGTAGTCCACACCAGGACAGGGGCTATCACTATGGCTACACCTTC | CASSPHQDRGYHYGYTF
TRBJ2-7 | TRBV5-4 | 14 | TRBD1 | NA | TGTGCCAGCAGCTTACAGGGGGCTGGCTACGAGCAGTACTTC | CASSLQGAGYEQYF
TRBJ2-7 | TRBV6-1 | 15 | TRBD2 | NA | TGTGCCAGCAGTGAAGTGGCCGGGGGGTCCTACGAGCAGTACTTC | CASSEVAGGSYEQYF
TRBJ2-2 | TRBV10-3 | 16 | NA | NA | TGTGCCATCAGTGAATACGGGAGTACGAACACCGGGGAGCTGTTTTTT | CAISEYGSTNTGELFF
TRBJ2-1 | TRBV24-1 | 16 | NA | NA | TGTGCCACCAGCCCTGCTAGCGCCCGACACTACAATGAGCAGTTCTTC | CATSPASARHYNEQFF
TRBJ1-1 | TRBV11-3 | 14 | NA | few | TGTGCCAGCAGCTTAGCAGGGGCAGTCACTGAAGCTTTCTTT | CASSLAGAVTEAFF
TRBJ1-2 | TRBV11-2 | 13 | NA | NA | TGTGCCAGCAGCTTCAGGGGAGAGTATGGCTACACCTTC | CASSFRGEYGYTF
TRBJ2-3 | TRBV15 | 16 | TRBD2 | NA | TGTGCCACCAGCAGGGAACTAGCGGGGGTAACAGATACGCAGTATTTT | CATSRELAGVTDTQYF
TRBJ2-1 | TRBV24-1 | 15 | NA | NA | TGTGCCACCAGTGGCTTAGGAGACAGTTACAATGAGCAGTTCTTC | CATSGLGDSYNEQFF
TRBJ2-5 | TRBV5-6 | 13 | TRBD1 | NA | TGTGCCAGCAGCGAGGACAGGGAAGAGACCCAGTACTTC | CASSEDREETQYF
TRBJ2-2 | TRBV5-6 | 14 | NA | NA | TGTGCCAGCAGCAGAGAAGGAGGCACCGGGGAGCTGTTTTTT | CASSREGGTGELFF